Below, one T cell receptor (beta chain) is given with its context. Antigen: not known. The trim removed 0 bases at V and 3 bases at J, leaving 13 bases unmatched. Per germline, CDR1 SGDLS and CDR2 YYNGEE. CDR3 length: 19 amino acids. The data originate from a study of identical twins. Study-level points and caveats: Fewer insertions marked abundant cord blood beta clonotypes; young adult naive trended weakly, memory not at all.

A universal primer site came from template switching; cDNA carried unique molecular identifiers. TCRdb re-analysed the 5' RACE reads in MiXCR, keeping a single row per CDR3 protein. Among 500,000 to 650,000 distinct CDR3 sequences, just over 7% were seen once, and the ten largest hold roughly 1.5%. Healthy Caucasians supplied all donations. The same sample was also studied in work on yellow fever vaccine responses in identical twins. From that study: As reported, the vaccine T cell response of twins seemed partly convergent and partly personalized.

The chain recombines TRBV9 with TRBJ2-1, with TRBD2 identical over 9 bases. The sequence derives from a woman in her late teens or twenties in good health. Sample: PBMCs. CDR3 sequence (DNA): TGTGCCAGCAGCGTAGTTGCGGGAGGGCCAGGGGATCGCTACAATGAGCAGTTCTTC. This encodes CASSVVAGGPGDRYNEQFF.